This T cell receptor beta chain emerged from a study of blood T cell repertoires in COVID-19. The assay was immunoSEQ multiplex PCR, and TCRdb's table has in-frame clones only and misses some. The table records 75,000 to 85,000 clones, about 85% of them present only once. The CDR3 covers 15 residues. Germline loops: CDR1 MDHEN, CDR2 SYDVKM. V shed 5 bases and J 2 bases; nucleotides not matched to a gene: 5. Input material: peripheral blood. This receptor was taken from a man aged 55-75 years with COVID-19, enrolled during active disease. The chain combines TRBV28 with TRBJ1-4; 7 nucleotides align to TRBD1. DNA for the CDR3: TGTGCCAGCAGTAACGCAGGGGGGACTAATGAAAAACTGTTTTTT. Translating gives CASSNAGGTNEKLFF.